This passage covers 23 T cell receptor beta chains from one sample sequenced in a study of cytomegalovirus exposure and HLA in healthy donors. Using immunoSEQ multiplex PCR, the repertoire was profiled, and TCRdb retains in-frame clones only, with some absent. The table includes a few hundred thousand clones, 88% detected once. What was sequenced was PBMCs. All receptors derive from a man aged 25-45 years in good health and CMV-seronegative.

The chain recombines TRBV6-5 with TRBJ1-1; D remains unclear. The CDR3 spans 13 residues. V shed 6 bases and J shed 11 bases, with 19 bases lying between them. Germline V gene lookup returns CDR1 MNHEY and CDR2 SVGAGI. CDR3 DNA: TGTGCCAGCAGCCGCATCAACGAGAGGGATGCTTTCTTT. This encodes CASSRINERDAFF.

This chain links TRBV19 with TRBJ2-4; 9 bases agree with TRBD1. The V gene end was trimmed by 1 base and the J gene end by 2 bases; junction bases not matched to a gene: 9. The CDR3 has 18 residues. CDR1 LNHDA and CDR2 SQIVND come from the germline V gene (reference sequence). For the CDR3, the DNA is TGTGCCAGTAGTATAGTACAGGGGGCTACGGTAACCAAAAACATTCAGTACTTC. Protein sequence: CASSIVQGATVTKNIQYF.

The chain is built from TRBV9 and TRBJ2-3, with 7 bases aligning to TRBD2. Trimming at V came to 6 bases and at J to 4 bases, leaving 5 bases not matched to a gene. The CDR3 covers 13 residues. The germline CDR1 and CDR2 sequences are SGDLS and YYNGEE. The CDR3 reads CASTSGGSDTQYF. The CDR3 DNA reads TGTGCCAGCACTTCGGGGGGATCAGATACGCAGTATTTT.

This rearrangement joins TRBV9 to TRBJ2-7; TRBD1 aligns across 7 bases. Germline lookup yields CDR1 SGDLS and CDR2 YYNGEE. V shed 0 bases, J shed 3 bases, and the junction held 6 bases outside the gene matches. The CDR3 sequence is 15 residues long. This CDR3 is CASSVATGPHYEQYF. For the CDR3, the DNA is TGTGCCAGCAGCGTAGCGACAGGGCCCCACTACGAGCAGTACTTC. Looking up the rest from reference TRBV9 and TRBJ2-7 gives the full variable domain: DSGVTQTPKHLITATGQRVTLRCSPRSGDLSVYWYQQSLDQGLQFLIQYYNGEERAKGNILERFSAQQFPDLHSELNLSSLELGDSALYFCASSVATGPHYEQYFGPGTRLTVT.

This chain links TRBV7-2 with TRBJ2-5; TRBD2 agrees at 10 bases. J lost 1 base, V lost 1 base, and 3 bases had no gene match. This CDR3 region has 16 residues. The germline V gene has CDR1 SGHTA and CDR2 FQGNSA. In nucleotides, the CDR3 is TGTGCCAGCAGCTTAGGAGTAGCGGGGGGCCAAGAGACCCAGTACTTC. Amino acids: CASSLGVAGGQETQYF. Full variable domain (remainder filled in from reference TRBV7-2 and TRBJ2-5): GAGVSQSPSNKVTEKGKDVELRCDPISGHTALYWYRQSLGQGLEFLIYFQGNSAPDKSGLPSDRFSAERTGGSVSTLTIQRTQQEDSAVYLCASSLGVAGGQETQYFGPGTRLLVL.

On this clone: Within the sample, other DNA sequences also encode this same CDR3. This rearrangement joins TRBV19 to TRBJ1-2, with a possible D match to TRBD1 (5 bases). Trimming took 3 bases from V and 0 from J, leaving 8 bases between them. CDR3 length: 14 amino acids. Looked up from germline, CDR1 is LNHDA and CDR2 is SQIVND (reference sequence). The CDR3 protein is CASSITGANYGYTF. The CDR3 DNA follows: TGTGCCAGTAGTATTACAGGCGCTAACTATGGCTACACCTTC.

The gene calls are TRBV6-1 and TRBJ2-3; D is ambiguous. CDR1 and CDR2 (germline): MNHNS, SASEGT. Deletions cut 0 bases from V and 3 bases from J, with 10 bases between. This CDR3 has 15 residues. The CDR3 coding sequence is TGTGCCAGCAGTGAAGCGTGGCGGTGGACAGATACGCAGTATTTT. This codes for CASSEAWRWTDTQYF.

The chain carries TRBV7-9 and TRBJ2-1, with 8 bases lining up with TRBD2. The CDR3 covers 12 residues. With 5 bases clipped from V and 15 bases from J, the junction kept 9 bases outside the gene matches. The germline gives CDR1 SEHNR, CDR2 FQNEAQ (reference sequence). The CDR3 DNA reads as TGTGCCAGCAGCGTCGGGGGGGCCGGCGCGTTCTTC. Translated: CASSVGGAGAFF.

This chain uses TRBV6-6 with TRBJ2-5; the match to TRBD2 covers 9 bases. This CDR3 contains 14 residues. Germline CDR1 and CDR2: MNHNY and SVGAGI (reference sequence). J lost 1 base, V lost 4 bases, and 1 base had no gene match. CDR3 sequence reads: CASSSSGIQETQYF. CDR3 nucleotide sequence: TGTGCCAGCAGTTCTAGCGGGATCCAAGAGACCCAGTACTTC.

The chain is built from TRBV11-2 and TRBJ2-2; 8 nucleotides line up with TRBD1. The CDR3 covers 16 residues. CDR1 is SGHAT, CDR2 FQNNGV, per germline. J lost 4 bases, V lost 3 bases, and 7 bases had no gene match. CDR3 amino acids: CASSFNRGIITGELFF. The CDR3 DNA follows: TGTGCCAGCAGCTTTAACAGGGGGATTATCACCGGGGAGCTGTTTTTT.

The chain has TRBV7-9 and TRBJ1-5; D is perhaps TRBD1 (5 bases). CDR1 is SEHNR, CDR2 FQNEAQ, per germline (reference sequence). This CDR3 comprises 18 residues. V was pared by 1 base and J by 7 bases, with 23 bases between. The CDR3: CASSLGVLRDGGSQPQHF. For the CDR3, the DNA is TGTGCCAGCAGCTTAGGCGTCCTTCGAGACGGGGGGTCCCAGCCCCAGCATTTT.

In its sample, this clone was seen once. The chain couples TRBV18 to TRBJ2-1, with TRBD2 as a possible D gene (6 bases). Germline V gene sequence: CDR1 KGHSH, CDR2 LQKENI. This CDR3 is built from 13 residues. With 1 base removed from V and 8 bases from J, the gap between germline ends came to 9 bases. In nucleotides, the CDR3 is TGTGCCAGCTCACCACGACTAGGCGATGAGCAGTTCTTC. This sequence encodes CASSPRLGDEQFF. The whole variable domain, remainder taken from reference TRBV18 and TRBJ2-1, is NAGVMQNPRHLVRRRGQEARLRCSPMKGHSHVYWYRQLPEEGLKFMVYLQKENIIDESGMPKERFSAEFPKEGPSILRIQQVVRGDSAAYFCASSPRLGDEQFFGPGTRLTVL.

V and J are TRBV19 and TRBJ2-7, with TRBD2 matching over 7 bases. Germline trimming cut 3 bases from V and 2 bases from J; bases unmatched to any gene: 7. The CDR3 totals 15 residues. Germline V CDR1 and CDR2: LNHDA, SQIVND (reference sequence). CDR3 DNA: TGTGCCAGTAGTATCGGGCTAGCGGCAACCTACGAGCAGTACTTC. Encoded protein: CASSIGLAATYEQYF.

The chain is built from TRBV5-1 and TRBJ2-7, with 11 positions matching TRBD1. V trimming: 0 bases; J trimming: 3 bases; junction bases outside the gene matches: 2. The CDR3 is 15 residues long. CDR1 is SGHRS and CDR2 is YFSETQ in the germline V gene. The CDR3 bases are TGCGCCAGCAGCTTGGATGGGACAGGGGGCTACGAGCAGTACTTC. Translation: CASSLDGTGGYEQYF.

The V and J genes are TRBV7-2 and TRBJ1-2; D perhaps matches TRBD1 (5 bases). The CDR3 covers 15 residues. Germline lookup yields CDR1 SGHTA and CDR2 FQGNSA. Trimming removed 5 bases from V and 0 bases from J, with 13 bases in between. The CDR3: CASSVTGSANYGYTF. CDR3 DNA: TGTGCCAGCAGCGTTACAGGCTCCGCTAACTATGGCTACACCTTC.

The chain uses TRBV7-2 and TRBJ1-6; the D is unclear. The CDR3 has 15 amino acids. Trimming took off 1 base at V and 3 bases at J, with 7 bases between the two ends. Germline V lookup: CDR1 SGHTA, CDR2 FQGNSA. The DNA of the CDR3 is TGTGCCAGCAGCTTAGTGACGGGCTATAATTCACCCCTCCACTTT. Its protein is CASSLVTGYNSPLHF.

CDR3 in amino acids: CASSSFRGSYEQYF. As DNA, the CDR3 is TGTGCCAGCAGTTCGTTCAGGGGCTCCTACGAGCAGTACTTC. The rearrangement joins TRBV6-5 to TRBJ2-7, with D perhaps matching TRBD1 (6 bases). The CDR3 is made up of 14 amino acids. Germline lookup yields CDR1 MNHEY and CDR2 SVGAGI. The germline V and J ends were trimmed by 4 bases and 0 bases, with 10 bases remaining between them.

The V and J genes are TRBV7-2 and TRBJ2-7, with a possible D match to TRBD1 (8 bases). Germline CDR1 SGHTA, CDR2 FQGNSA. Trimming took off 1 base at V and 7 bases at J, with 17 bases between the two ends. CDR3 size: 15 residues. This CDR3 reads CASSLGNGQGLEQYF. The CDR3 DNA follows: TGTGCCAGCAGCTTAGGAAACGGACAGGGACTAGAGCAGTACTTC.

The chain employs TRBV2 and TRBJ1-1, with D tentatively TRBD1 (5 bases). V was clipped by 7 bases and J by 6 bases, with 18 bases between them. Germline V gene data show CDR1 as SNHLY and CDR2 as FYNNEI. The CDR3 covers 14 residues. CDR3 amino acids: CASTRDRFRSEAFF. The CDR3 DNA follows: TGTGCCAGCACCCGAGACAGATTTAGGTCTGAAGCTTTCTTT.

The J gene is TRBJ1-3, the V gene TRBV14; possible D gene TRBD1, 5 bases. This CDR3 region has 12 residues. CDR1 and CDR2 from the germline V gene are SGHDN and FVKESK. V was pared by 4 bases and J by 4 bases, with 5 bases between. The CDR3 nucleotides read TGTGCCAGCAGCCGACAGGGAAACACCATATATTTT. Translating gives CASSRQGNTIYF.

The chain joins TRBV11-2 to TRBJ1-2; no clear D. This CDR3 has 14 residues. Deletions cut 5 bases from V and 4 bases from J, with 14 bases between. Germline values: CDR1 SGHAT, CDR2 FQNNGV. CDR3 coding DNA: TGTGCCAGCAGCCCGGAGTTGGCCCTCTATGGCTACACCTTC. Protein sequence: CASSPELALYGYTF. Using reference TRBV11-2 and TRBJ1-2 for the parts outside the CDR3, the full variable domain is EAGVAQSPRYKIIEKRQSVAFWCNPISGHATLYWYQQILGQGPKLLIQFQNNGVVDDSQLPKDRFSAERLKGVDSTLKIQPAKLEDSAVYLCASSPELALYGYTFGSGTRLTVV.

This chain uses TRBV4-3 with TRBJ2-3; 9 nucleotides align to TRBD2. This CDR3 spans 17 amino acids. Germline V lookup: CDR1 LGHNA, CDR2 YSLEER. Trimming removed 4 bases from V and 4 bases from J; junction bases left unmatched: 12. In DNA form, the CDR3 reads TGCGCCAGCAGCCTCCTATTTGAGGCGGGGGGGCCAGATACGCAGTATTTT. This encodes CASSLLFEAGGPDTQYF.

In the case of this clone: Other DNA sequences of this sample code for an identical CDR3. This chain connects TRBV6-6 to TRBJ1-5, with D possibly being TRBD1 (5 bases). The germline V and J ends were trimmed by 2 bases and 3 bases, with 8 bases remaining between them. The germline CDR1 and CDR2 sequences are MNHNY and SVGAGI (reference sequence). The CDR3 runs to 14 residues. The CDR3, as DNA: TGTGCCAGCAGTTACAGGGGATCCAATCAGCCCCAGCATTTT. It specifies CASSYRGSNQPQHF.